A selection of T cell receptor beta chains follows, all from one sample in a study of blood T cell repertoires in COVID-19. TCRdb's copy holds only in-frame clones and misses some; the assay was immunoSEQ multiplex PCR. The repertoire holds 360,000 or so clones, with roughly 91% as singletons. Sequenced input: PBMCs or T cells enriched from blood (not recorded which). The receptors come from a woman in her 30s who had recovered from COVID-19. Each CDR3 is given without its conserved first and last residue.

V | CDR3
TRBV4-3 | ASSQVPRFHGGPLGQF
TRBV6-2/TRBV6-3 | ASSYFRQGQGDGYT
TRBV30 | AWRAGAYTEAF
TRBV27 | ATVRSGRAWETQY
TRBV2 | ASSERAGLETQY
TRBV2 | ASMVAGVGTDTQY
TRBV5-1 | ASSATGARGTGELF
TRBV19 | ASSIPPGLGNTGELF
TRBV27 | ASSLSGGSYNEQF
TRBV28 | ASSPGPWDTEAF
TRBV5-4 | ASSLSWTNFYNEQF
TRBV7-9 | ASSFLSGPGGSGELF
TRBV29-1 | SVQRGPEGYT
TRBV5-6 | ASSLERRNNEQF
TRBV7-8 | ASSLGVGGPYNEQF
TRBV18 | ASSPLPPQALPYEQY
TRBV15 | ATSRELGPQH
TRBV5-1 | ASSSGELGEKLF
TRBV12-3/TRBV12-4 | ASIIQGNTEAF
TRBV3-1/TRBV3-2 | ASSQEAGVDGYT
TRBV20-1 | SASTGTGGYYEQY
TRBV5-8 | ASSPDWNTEAF
TRBV11-3 | ASSQTGVSETQY
TRBV2 | ASSLDSHQPQH
TRBV3-1/TRBV3-2 | ASSSRQGRSYEQY
TRBV19 | ASSASKGGEKLF
TRBV3-1/TRBV3-2 | ASSATPGAVYEKLF
TRBV9 | ASSVGAGTGDTEAF
TRBV5-1 | ASRRSAGTDVWF
TRBV6-5 | ASSFPGQGIYGYT
TRBV5-1 | ASSLRVAGGMTDTQY
TRBV18 | ASSPGQGGEQY
TRBV7-9 | ASSKLGLDRGYLRYT
TRBV2 | ASSERQINEKLF
TRBV5-1 | ASAVGGQLAGYT
TRBV30 | AWSHSGVYGYT
TRBV28 | ASSFTFAGGPLY
TRBV5-8 | ASSPRDREYEQY
TRBV11-2 | ASSSRRGSPSGANVLT
TRBV30 | AWSAPRQRRAKNIQY
TRBV5-1 | ASSMGLRPSSYEQY
TRBV6-2/TRBV6-3 | ASSDLQGFGNEAF
TRBV5-1 | ASSSPPGVRSYEQY
TRBV6-2/TRBV6-3 | ASSYRRGRASTGELF
TRBV4-2 | ASSQEPGGAETQY
TRBV18 | ASVAGEERTEAF
TRBV7-3 | ASSDGQGAANYGYT
TRBV5-1 | ASSLSTGGINEQF
TRBV3-1/TRBV3-2 | ASSQGTGVGSYEQY
TRBV7-2 | ASSLLRENRGYT
TRBV9 | ASSPRGQFEQF
TRBV24-1 | ATSDFPIHRIRQGASTNYGYT
TRBV6-2/TRBV6-3 | ASSSINRELYGYT
TRBV29-1 | SVEGGQPYGYT
TRBV10-3 | AISGPSNYGYT
TRBV29-1 | SVEGQGTQH
TRBV4-1 | ASSPGAQGQQETQY
TRBV5-1 | ASSIFRGTDTQY
TRBV3-1/TRBV3-2 | ASSHWDRAGNTIY
TRBV4-2 | ASSQEYWGLGVSSYNEQF